These 29 T cell receptor beta chains were all obtained from the same sample, sequenced in a study of low-dose radiotherapy and immunotherapy resistance in tumors. The time point is: after trial treatment. The treatment here: LDRT plus nivolumab, ipilimumab, low-dose cyclophosphamide and aspirin (RACIN trial). First-strand cDNA relied on TRAV- and TRBV-specific primers spanning alpha and beta chains. The authors amplified TCRs for around 20 PCR cycles with a constant-region primer and a V-primer adapter. TCRdb reprocessed the reads via MiXCR and lists one record per CDR3 protein. This table has some 94,000 distinct CDR3 sequences, 20% appearing once. The specimen comprised PBMCs, sampled after low-dose radiotherapy plus immunotherapy. The source is a female donor with ovarian cancer.

This clonotype was found many times. The chain carries TRBV23-1 and TRBJ2-7; tentative D call: TRBD1 (6 bases). TRBV23-1 is an open reading frame whose function is uncertain. This CDR3 is built from 18 residues. V lost 3 bases and J lost 3, with 24 bases in between. CDR3 residues: CASSHWGQTTEPNYEQYF. CDR3 DNA sequence: TGCGCCAGCAGTCATTGGGGGCAGACAACTGAACCCAACTACGAGCAGTACTTC.

This clonotype was observed at least ten times. The chain combines TRBV5-1 with TRBJ2-7, with 9 nucleotides matching TRBD1. V lost 0 bases to trimming and J lost 4 bases; unmatched junction nucleotides: 2. The CDR3 contains 14 residues. CDR1 and CDR2 (germline): SGHRS, YFSETQ. For the CDR3, the DNA is TGCGCCAGCAGCTTGGACAGGGGGCAATACGAGCAGTACTTC. It yields the protein CASSLDRGQYEQYF.

This clonotype was seen ten or more times. The chain joins TRBV5-4 to TRBJ1-1; maybe TRBD1 (5 bases). The ends were cut back, 4 bases at V and 10 bases at J, with 17 bases in the middle. CDR3 length equals 13 residues. The germline V gene encodes CDR1 SGHNT and CDR2 YYREEE (reference sequence). The CDR3 DNA is TGTGCCAGCAGCCGGGACCCCCTCGAAGGAGCTTTCTTT. This encodes CASSRDPLEGAFF.

This clonotype was seen many times. This chain uses TRBV5-6 with TRBJ2-1, with TRBD2 identical over 7 bases. V was clipped by 6 bases and J by 5 bases; unmatched bases: 5. Per the germline V gene, CDR1 is SGHDT and CDR2 is YYEEEE. The CDR3 is 13 amino acids. CDR3 residues: CASNIAGHNEQFF. In nucleotides, the CDR3 is TGTGCCAGCAACATAGCGGGCCACAATGAGCAGTTCTTC.

V is TRBV7-9 and J is TRBJ2-3, with 15 bases lining up with TRBD2. Trimming at V came to 5 bases and at J to 4 bases, leaving 7 bases not matched to a gene. The CDR3 is 17 amino acids. Germline V CDR1 and CDR2: SEHNR, FQNEAQ (reference sequence). CDR3 amino acids: CASSPRTSGRAPDTQYF. The CDR3 bases are TGTGCCAGCAGCCCCAGGACTAGCGGGAGGGCCCCAGATACGCAGTATTTT.

In its sample, this clonotype was seen many times. The gene calls are TRBV7-3 and TRBJ2-5; 7 positions match TRBD1. J gave up 7 bases and V 4 bases, and 9 bases lay outside the gene matches. CDR1 is SGHTA, CDR2 FQGTGA, per germline. This CDR3 comprises 14 residues. The DNA of the CDR3 is TGTGCCAGCAGCTCCCGAGGGGGCGGAATGACCCAGTACTTC. Translating it yields CASSSRGGGMTQYF.

This clonotype has ten or more counts. This chain connects TRBV5-4 to TRBJ2-1; 8 nucleotides agree with TRBD2. The CDR3 extends over 15 amino acids. From germline, CDR1 is SGHNT and CDR2 YYREEE (reference sequence). J lost 3 bases, V lost 3 bases, and 5 bases had no gene match. DNA for the CDR3: TGTGCCAGCAGCTCACGGACTAGCAGCTACAATGAGCAGTTCTTC. This codes for CASSSRTSSYNEQFF.

This clonotype was found many times. The gene calls are TRBV28 and TRBJ2-3; D unresolved. Trimming stripped 10 bases from V and 1 base from J, with 9 bases between. Germline CDR1 MDHEN, CDR2 SYDVKM. The CDR3 consists of 12 residues. CDR3 amino acids: CAIGARTDTQYF. DNA for the CDR3: TGTGCCATCGGCGCCCGCACAGATACGCAGTATTTT.

This clonotype has a handful of counts. The V and J genes are TRBV20-1 and TRBJ1-2, with TRBD1 identical over 7 bases. The CDR3 runs 12 residues. Germline assignment: CDR1 DFQATT and CDR2 SNEGSKA (reference sequence). V trimming: 6 bases; J trimming: 3 bases; junction bases outside the gene matches: 4. The CDR3 is CSASGQDYGYTF. The CDR3 DNA is TGCAGTGCCTCCGGACAGGACTATGGCTACACCTTC.

This clonotype was counted ten times or more. This chain links TRBV5-1 with TRBJ1-5; TRBD1 matches at 8 bases. CDR3 length equals 14 residues. The V segment lost 4 bases and the J segment 7 bases; nucleotides outside the gene matches: 7. Germline V lookup: CDR1 SGHRS, CDR2 YFSETQ. For the CDR3, the DNA is TGCGCCAGCAGCCCCGGACAGGGCAGCCAGCCCCAGCATTTT. Translating it yields CASSPGQGSQPQHF.

This clonotype came up many times. This chain joins TRBV29-1 and TRBJ1-1; the D is unclear. In germline, CDR1 is SQVTM, CDR2 ANQGSEA. This CDR3 has 13 residues. V was pared by 7 bases and J by 0 bases, with 12 bases between. The CDR3, as DNA: TGCAGCGCCGCAGGAGTCGTGAACACTGAAGCTTTCTTT. This translates into CSAAGVVNTEAFF.

This clonotype was observed at least ten times. The chain uses TRBV28 and TRBJ2-2; a weak D match, TRBD1 (6 bases). The germline CDR1 and CDR2 sequences are MDHEN and SYDVKM. V lost 7 bases and J lost 7, with 16 bases in between. The CDR3 runs to 14 residues. DNA of the CDR3: TGTGCCAGCATCTCCACAGGGAAGCACGGGGAGCTGTTTTTT. It codes for CASISTGKHGELFF.

With respect to this clonotype: A far bigger clonotype differs at one base, so this is likely a read error. The gene calls are TRBV5-8 and TRBJ2-2; 13 bases are a match to TRBD2. Germline values: CDR1 SGHTS, CDR2 YDEGEE. The CDR3 runs 16 residues. The CDR3 sequence: CASSAGLAGNTGELVF. DNA of the CDR3: TGTGCCAGCAGCGCGGGACTAGCGGGAAACACCGGGGAGCTGGTTTTT.

This clonotype came up many times. V is TRBV4-3 and J is TRBJ1-4; no firm D call. The V end lost 0 bases, the J end lost 5 bases, and 10 bases lay between the germline ends. Germline loops: CDR1 LGHNA, CDR2 YSLEER. The CDR3 is 15 amino acids. The CDR3 loop reads CASSQDGRLNEKLFF. In nucleotides, the CDR3 is TGCGCCAGCAGCCAAGATGGCAGACTCAATGAAAAACTGTTTTTT.

In this sample, this clonotype turned up many times. The CDR3 here is CACSRGAPGNTIYF. CDR3 nucleotides: TGTGCCTGTTCCAGAGGAGCCCCTGGAAACACCATATATTTT. The J gene is TRBJ1-3, the V gene TRBV30; no clear D. This CDR3 is 14 amino acids long. V gave up 6 bases and J gave up 2 bases, with 14 bases separating them. Germline CDR1 reads GTSNPN; CDR2 reads SVGIG (reference sequence).

This clonotype was observed at least ten times. A junction boundary mismatches the germline segment, possibly from a read error. J is TRBJ2-7 and V is TRBV5-3, with D possibly being TRBD2 (5 bases). TRBV5-3 is an ORF, and what it does is uncertain. This CDR3 spans 16 amino acids. CDR3 nucleotide sequence: TGTGCCAGCAGCTCAGAAGGACTGGCAAGATTTTACGAGCAGTACTTC. This codes for CASSSEGLARFYEQYF.

This clonotype was counted at least ten times. The chain is built from TRBV2 and TRBJ2-4; D unclear. The V gene lost 8 bases and the J gene lost 8 bases, with 16 bases spanning the gap. Germline V gene data show CDR1 as SNHLY and CDR2 as FYNNEI. The CDR3 covers 13 residues. The DNA for the CDR3 is TGTGCCAGCCACTCCTTTCCCTTCGACATTCAGTACTTC. It is translated as CASHSFPFDIQYF.

This clonotype came up many times. The CDR3 DNA reads as TGTGCCAGCAGCTCTCCCTGGAGGCGAGAGACCCAGTACTTC. Translation: CASSSPWRRETQYF. The chain is built from TRBV7-2 and TRBJ2-5, with a possible D match to TRBD2 (5 bases). Between the trimmed V and J ends, which lost 4 bases and 4 bases, there was a span of 13 bases. Germline CDR1 and CDR2: SGHTA and FQGNSA. The CDR3 is 14 amino acids.

Ten or more counts support this clonotype. The V gene is TRBV4-1, the J gene TRBJ1-2; 9 positions agree with TRBD1. This CDR3 contains 15 residues. CDR1 and CDR2 (germline): MGHRA, YSYEKL. V gave up 3 bases and J gave up 5 bases; unmatched junction bases: 7. For the CDR3, the DNA is TGCGCCAGCAGCCACCCGGGACAGGGAGTATATGGCTACACCTTC. It codes for CASSHPGQGVYGYTF.

This clonotype appeared many times. This rearrangement joins TRBV19 to TRBJ2-2, with D hard to call. With 3 bases removed from V and 1 base from J, the gap between germline ends came to 6 bases. CDR1 and CDR2 (germline): LNHDA, SQIVND (reference sequence). The CDR3 length is 14 residues. The DNA for the CDR3 is TGTGCCAGTAGTATGGGTCGGAACACCGGGGAGCTGTTTTTT. Amino acid sequence: CASSMGRNTGELFF. Together with reference TRBV19 and TRBJ2-2, the CDR3 gives the full variable domain: DGGITQSPKYLFRKEGQNVTLSCEQNLNHDAMYWYRQDPGQGLRLIYYSQIVNDFQKGDIAEGYSVSREKKESFPLTVTSAQKNPTAFYLCASSMGRNTGELFFGEGSRLTVL.

This clonotype was detected ten times or more. The chain has TRBV29-1 and TRBJ1-1; 10 bases are shared with TRBD1. The ends lost 7 bases at V and 5 bases at J; junction bases unmatched: 7. In germline, CDR1 is SQVTM, CDR2 ANQGSEA. There are 13 residues in the CDR3. The DNA for the CDR3 is TGCAGCGGATCGACAGGGGGCGGAACTGAAGCTTTCTTT. Protein: CSGSTGGGTEAFF.

This clonotype came up many times. The chain joins TRBV2 to TRBJ2-1; 8 nucleotides match TRBD2. The germline V gene has CDR1 SNHLY and CDR2 FYNNEI. This CDR3 spans 19 amino acids. After removal of 3 bases from V and 5 bases from J, the junction contained 18 bases not matched to a gene. This CDR3 is CASSEWGSVGSGDHNEQFF. CDR3 bases: TGTGCCAGCAGTGAGTGGGGGTCGGTGGGTAGCGGGGACCACAATGAGCAGTTCTTC.

In regard to this clonotype: A much bigger clone sits one base away, suggesting this may be a read error. The chain uses TRBV29-1 and TRBJ2-7, with TRBD1 identical over 10 bases. Germline CDR1 reads SQVTM; CDR2 reads ANQGSEA. The CDR3 is made up of 19 amino acids. With V trimmed by 5 bases and J by 7 bases, 26 bases remained unmatched. CDR3 sequence reads: CSVNVRRPYPGQGYNEQYF. The CDR3 coding sequence is TGCAGCGTTAACGTCCGTCGGCCTTACCCGGGACAGGGGTACAATGAGCAGTACTTC.

Many counts were recorded for this clonotype. The J gene is TRBJ2-6, the V gene TRBV25-1, with TRBD2 matching 9 bases. The CDR3 contains 17 residues. V shed 6 bases and J 0 bases; nucleotides not matched to a gene: 6. CDR1 and CDR2 from the germline V gene are MGHDK and SYGVNS. The CDR3 nucleotides are TGTGCCAGCAGCCGAGCGGGGGGTCCCTCTGGGGCCAACGTCCTGACTTTC. Protein product: CASSRAGGPSGANVLTF.

The rearrangement links TRBV19 to TRBJ2-2, with D unresolved. Germline V gives CDR1 LNHDA, CDR2 SQIVND (reference sequence). V lost 6 bases, J lost 7 bases, and 3 bases lay in between. The CDR3 sequence is 10 residues long. The CDR3 loop is CASRHGELFF. CDR3 DNA: TGTGCCAGTAGGCACGGGGAGCTGTTTTTT.

A few counts support this clonotype. Only one base separates this from a far larger clonotype, so it likely reflects a read error. The genes are TRBV6-2 or TRBV6-3 and TRBJ2-5; tentatively, D is TRBD1 (6 bases). This CDR3 contains 15 residues. Deletions cut 6 bases from V and 11 bases from J, with 25 bases between. Germline lookup yields CDR1 MNHEY and CDR2 SVGEGT. CDR3 in amino acids: CASSLNRAPQIEQYF. In nucleotides, the CDR3 is TGTGCCAGCAGCCTGAACAGGGCCCCACAGATTGAGCAGTACTTC.

This clonotype was seen many times. The rearrangement uses TRBV20-1 and TRBJ1-1; no firm D call. This CDR3 comprises 11 residues. Trimming took off 1 base at V and 6 bases at J, with 6 bases between the two ends. Germline-derived CDR1 and CDR2 are DFQATT and SNEGSKA (reference sequence). The CDR3 bases are TGCAGTGCTAGAGGTTTCGCTGAAGCTTTCTTT. It specifies CSARGFAEAFF.

This clonotype was detected many times. The V and J genes are TRBV12-3 or TRBV12-4 and TRBJ2-3; 10 nucleotides agree with TRBD2. This CDR3 has 15 amino acids. V lost 2 bases and J lost 5; bases outside the gene matches: 4. CDR3 amino acids: CASSLWLAGEDTQYF. For the CDR3, the DNA is TGTGCCAGCAGTTTATGGCTAGCGGGAGAAGATACGCAGTATTTT.

CDR3 residues: CASSFNRATEAFF. CDR3 DNA: TGTGCCAGCAGCTTTAACAGGGCCACTGAAGCTTTCTTT. The chain has TRBV28 and TRBJ1-1; a possible D gene is TRBD1 (6 bases). The V end was cut by 6 bases, the J end by 4 bases, with 12 bases between. Germline CDR1 and CDR2: MDHEN and SYDVKM. There are 13 residues in the CDR3.